Here is one T cell receptor beta chain with its context. Its matching antigen is unknown. Trimming stripped 3 bases from V and 3 bases from J, with 10 bases between. CDR3 length: 14 amino acids. Germline V CDR1 and CDR2: SGDLS, YYNGEE. TCRdb keeps only in-frame clones here, not all; method: immunoSEQ multiplex PCR. The sample lists 90,000 or so clones; 89% were seen once. The data are from a study of OX40 agonist ivuxolimab in advanced cancers. Notes on the study in general: Clones of CD4+ and CD8+ blood T cells grew by week 6 at doses of 0.1 to 3.0 mg/kg.

This rearrangement joins TRBV9 to TRBJ2-1, with D perhaps matching TRBD1 (6 bases). The sequence came from an adult with an advanced solid tumor such as melanoma, head and neck, liver or kidney cancer. The sequences come from CD4+ or CD8+ T cells sorted from blood, collected in a trial of the OX40 agonist ivuxolimab. The CDR3 spells CASSGRQVYNEQFF. The DNA for the CDR3 is TGTGCCAGCAGCGGACGACAGGTCTACAATGAGCAGTTCTTC.